These 32 T cell receptor beta chains share one sample of origin, sequenced in a study of CD8 T cells in Susac syndrome. The RNA, roughly 0.45 to 1 ug, was put through reverse transcription using random hexamers. Each CDR3 protein gets one entry after TCRdb re-called the immunoSEQ multiplex PCR reads with MiXCR. The table lists about 110,000 distinct CDR3 sequences, around 94% of them singletons. Material: CD8+ T cells from PBMCs. These receptors originate from a human donor with Susac syndrome.

CDR3 DNA sequence: TGTGCCAGTAGTATGGGACACGGCACTGAAGCTTTCTTT. Amino acid sequence: CASSMGHGTEAFF. The chain combines TRBV19 with TRBJ1-1, with a weak D call TRBD1 (6 bases). Trimming cost V 3 bases and J 4 bases, with 9 bases left between them. The CDR3 length is 13 residues. CDR1 and CDR2 (germline): LNHDA, SQIVND (reference sequence).

This sequence joins TRBV7-9 and TRBJ1-1, with D maybe TRBD1 (5 bases). Germline CDR1 and CDR2: SEHNR and FQNEAQ (reference sequence). Between the trimmed V and J ends, which lost 5 bases and 4 bases, there was a span of 17 bases. CDR3 length: 15 amino acids. The CDR3 DNA reads as TGTGCCAGCAGCCCCACGGACACACCGGGCACTGAAGCTTTCTTT. Its protein is CASSPTDTPGTEAFF.

This chain connects TRBV11-2 to TRBJ1-4; TRBD1 might be the D (5 bases). CDR3 length equals 15 residues. Germline V gives CDR1 SGHAT, CDR2 FQNNGV. Trimming took off 6 bases at V and 7 bases at J, with 18 bases between the two ends. CDR3 loop: CASSNGLGGTEKLFF. The CDR3 DNA reads TGTGCCAGCAGTAACGGCCTTGGGGGAACTGAAAAACTGTTTTTT. Complete variable domain (other parts from reference TRBV11-2 and TRBJ1-4): EAGVAQSPRYKIIEKRQSVAFWCNPISGHATLYWYQQILGQGPKLLIQFQNNGVVDDSQLPKDRFSAERLKGVDSTLKIQPAKLEDSAVYLCASSNGLGGTEKLFFGSGTQLSVL.

The chain is built from TRBV7-9 and TRBJ2-1; D call uncertain. Germline V gene sequence: CDR1 SEHNR, CDR2 FQNEAQ (reference sequence). Trimming stripped 1 base from V and 8 bases from J, with 6 bases between. This CDR3 region has 12 residues. As DNA, the CDR3 is TGTGCCAGCAGCTTAGGAAGAGATGAGCAGTTCTTC. It is translated as CASSLGRDEQFF.

The chain employs TRBV5-4 and TRBJ2-1, with 9 bases that match TRBD2. The CDR3 is 16 residues long. CDR1 SGHNT and CDR2 YYREEE come from the germline V gene (reference sequence). V trimming: 5 bases; J trimming: 8 bases; junction bases outside the gene matches: 14. CDR3 in DNA: TGTGCCAGCAGTTTTGGCGGGGGGGCCCTCCAGGATGAGCAGTTCTTC. Its translation is CASSFGGGALQDEQFF.

The chain employs TRBV20-1 and TRBJ1-6; the D is unclear. This CDR3 comprises 16 residues. V gave up 1 base and J gave up 0 bases, with 10 bases separating them. CDR1 is DFQATT, CDR2 SNEGSKA, per germline (reference sequence). DNA for the CDR3: TGCAGTGCTAGAGGGGTAGGGAACTCCTATAATTCACCCCTCCACTTT. Translated: CSARGVGNSYNSPLHF.

V usage is TRBV4-1 and J usage is TRBJ1-1, with 7 bases fitting TRBD1. Unmatched junction bases numbered 8, after V lost 3 bases and J lost 4 bases. Germline V gives CDR1 MGHRA, CDR2 YSYEKL. This CDR3 is built from 15 residues. In nucleotides, the CDR3 is TGCGCCAGCAGCCAGGGGGGGCAGGGGGTCACTGAAGCTTTCTTT. Its protein product is CASSQGGQGVTEAFF.

This rearrangement joins TRBV7-9 to TRBJ2-7; D is possibly TRBD2 (6 bases). This CDR3 has 16 amino acids. Germline values: CDR1 SEHNR, CDR2 FQNEAQ (reference sequence). Trimming cost V 5 bases and J 3 bases, with 20 bases left between them. Written as DNA, the CDR3 is TGTGCCAGCAGCCTGCCGGGTGACCGAGCGGGCTACGAGCAGTACTTC. Translating gives CASSLPGDRAGYEQYF.

The rearrangement joins TRBV4-1 to TRBJ2-7; D unresolved. CDR3 length: 13 residues. Germline values: CDR1 MGHRA, CDR2 YSYEKL. Trimming left V 5 bases short and J 3 bases short, with 11 bases between. CDR3 DNA: TGCGCCAGCAGCTCGGACCTCGACTACGAGCAGTACTTC. The encoded protein is CASSSDLDYEQYF.

The J gene is TRBJ2-4, the V gene TRBV7-6; 10 bases align to TRBD2. There are 15 residues in the CDR3. The V and J ends lost 5 bases and 7 bases, in that order; junction bases with no gene match: 8. Germline lookup yields CDR1 SGHVS and CDR2 FNYEAQ. The CDR3 region is CASSPSAGGPNIQYF. The CDR3, as DNA: TGTGCCAGCAGCCCCTCAGCGGGGGGGCCGAACATTCAGTACTTC.

The chain carries TRBV15 and TRBJ1-4, with D perhaps TRBD1 (5 bases). Germline V gene lookup returns CDR1 LNHNV and CDR2 YYDKDF (reference sequence). Deletions cut 0 bases from V and 8 bases from J, with 13 bases between. The CDR3 sequence is 15 residues long. The CDR3 protein is CATSRDRSQGEKLFF. In DNA form, the CDR3 reads TGTGCCACCAGCAGAGATCGAAGTCAGGGAGAAAAACTGTTTTTT.

The rearrangement uses TRBV12-3 or TRBV12-4 and TRBJ1-1; 8 bases fit TRBD1. The CDR3 is 16 residues long. After removal of 3 bases from V and 4 bases from J, the junction contained 10 bases not matched to a gene. The CDR3 loop is CASSFPPRGRSTEAFF. The CDR3 bases are TGTGCCAGCAGTTTCCCACCCAGGGGGCGAAGCACTGAAGCTTTCTTT.

By sample share, this clonotype is medium-sized. The chain recombines TRBV7-9 with TRBJ2-7; no firm D call. This CDR3 has 12 residues. V was clipped by 1 base and J by 6 bases, with 7 bases between them. CDR1 and CDR2 (germline): SEHNR, FQNEAQ (reference sequence). As DNA, the CDR3 is TGTGCCAGCAGCTTAGACCCTCTCGAGCAGTACTTC. Translation gives CASSLDPLEQYF.

The V call is TRBV9, the J call TRBJ1-6; a possible D gene is TRBD1 (6 bases). This CDR3 spans 13 amino acids. Trimming cost V 9 bases and J 5 bases, with 12 bases left between them. In germline, CDR1 is SGDLS, CDR2 YYNGEE. In nucleotides, the CDR3 is TGTGCCACCGCTACAGGGAATAATTCACCCCTCCACTTT. Its translation: CATATGNNSPLHF.

This chain links TRBV7-9 with TRBJ1-6, with D possibly matching TRBD1 (6 bases). Germline V gene data show CDR1 as SEHNR and CDR2 as FQNEAQ (reference sequence). Trimming shortened V by 0 bases and J by 8 bases, and 14 bases separated the two germline ends. The CDR3 covers 16 residues. The CDR3 reads CASSLAETGSDSPLHF. In DNA form, the CDR3 reads TGTGCCAGCAGCTTAGCAGAGACAGGTTCTGATTCACCCCTCCACTTT.

This rearrangement joins TRBV27 to TRBJ1-2; no reliable D call. Per the germline V gene, CDR1 is MNHEY and CDR2 is SMNVEV (reference sequence). The CDR3 length is 15 residues. The V end lost 2 bases, the J end lost 4 bases, and 14 bases lay between the germline ends. CDR3 bases: TGTGCCAGCAGTTTAAGTCCCGGAGGGCCCTATGGCTACACCTTC. Its protein is CASSLSPGGPYGYTF.

This clonotype has a single count. The V call is TRBV7-8, the J call TRBJ1-2; tentatively, D is TRBD1 (6 bases). Trimming removed 5 bases at V and 4 bases at J, with 17 bases between. Germline V CDR1 and CDR2: SGHVS, FQNEAQ. The CDR3 is 15 residues long. In DNA, the CDR3 is TGTGCCAGCAGCAGTCCCCGGACAGATCCCTATGGCTACACCTTC. Its protein product is CASSSPRTDPYGYTF.

The chain couples TRBV5-1 to TRBJ2-1; 11 positions agree with TRBD2. Trimming cost V 4 bases and J 6 bases; bases outside gene matches: 9. Per germline, CDR1 SGHRS and CDR2 YFSETQ. The CDR3 consists of 16 residues. For the CDR3, the DNA is TGCGCCAGCAGCCACCCGACTAGCGGGGACCTCAATGAGCAGTTCTTC. It specifies CASSHPTSGDLNEQFF.

The V call is TRBV20-1, the J call TRBJ2-5; unclear D gene. The CDR3 spans 15 residues. The germline gives CDR1 DFQATT, CDR2 SNEGSKA (reference sequence). V lost 0 bases, J lost 4 bases, and 15 bases lay in between. CDR3 nucleotide sequence: TGCAGTGCTAGAGATCTGCTGTCATTGGGAGAGACCCAGTACTTC. The encoded protein is CSARDLLSLGETQYF.

This chain links TRBV20-1 with TRBJ2-5; 8 bases are shared with TRBD2. Germline lookup yields CDR1 DFQATT and CDR2 SNEGSKA (reference sequence). CDR3 size: 15 residues. With 1 base clipped from V and 3 bases from J, the junction kept 7 bases outside the gene matches. The CDR3 protein is CSARAPGGAKETQYF. The CDR3 DNA is TGCAGTGCTAGAGCCCCCGGGGGGGCCAAAGAGACCCAGTACTTC.

The V gene is TRBV6-2 or TRBV6-3, the J gene TRBJ1-1; no firm D call. V dropped 0 bases and J dropped 2 bases, with 4 bases sitting between them. Germline V lookup: CDR1 MNHEY, CDR2 SVGEGT. This CDR3 contains 13 residues. The DNA of the CDR3 is TGTGCCAGCAGTTACTCTGCTAACACTGAAGCTTTCTTT. Protein sequence: CASSYSANTEAFF.

The chain has TRBV2 and TRBJ2-7; D unresolved. Germline V gene data show CDR1 as SNHLY and CDR2 as FYNNEI. V was trimmed by 3 bases and J by 6 bases, leaving 6 bases between them. The CDR3 loop spans 11 amino acids. This chain's CDR3 is CASSDVREQYF. CDR3 coding DNA: TGTGCCAGCAGTGATGTGCGCGAGCAGTACTTC.

The chain carries TRBV15 and TRBJ1-2, with D perhaps TRBD1 (6 bases). The CDR3 has 12 residues. From germline, CDR1 is LNHNV and CDR2 YYDKDF (reference sequence). V shed 5 bases and J shed 12 bases, with 16 bases lying between them. The CDR3 sequence is CATSGGPRDNTF. DNA of the CDR3: TGTGCCACCAGCGGGGGGCCCCGGGACAACACCTTC. The full variable domain, with the rest looked up from reference TRBV15 and TRBJ1-2, is DAMVIQNPRYQVTQFGKPVTLSCSQTLNHNVMYWYQQKSSQAPKLLFHYYDKDFNNEADTPDNFQSRRPNTSFCFLDIRSPGLGDTAMYLCATSGGPRDNTFGSGTRLTVV.

V gene TRBV2 combines with J gene TRBJ2-1; 11 nucleotides match TRBD1. V was clipped by 2 bases and J by 6 bases; unmatched bases: 3. The germline V gene encodes CDR1 SNHLY and CDR2 FYNNEI. CDR3 length: 15 residues. Here the CDR3 reads CASSEKGQGVNEQFF. The DNA for the CDR3 is TGTGCCAGCAGTGAAAAGGGACAGGGGGTCAATGAGCAGTTCTTC. Filled out from reference TRBV2 and TRBJ2-1, the complete variable domain reads EPEVTQTPSHQVTQMGQEVILRCVPISNHLYFYWYRQILGQKVEFLVSFYNNEISEKSEIFDDQFSVERPDGSNFTLKIRSTKLEDSAMYFCASSEKGQGVNEQFFGPGTRLTVL.

In this sample, this clonotype turned up a few times. The CDR3 spells CASSLAGAYNEQFF. The CDR3 coding sequence is TGTGCCAGCAGTTTAGCGGGGGCCTACAATGAGCAGTTCTTC. The chain joins TRBV12-3 or TRBV12-4 to TRBJ2-1; either TRBD1 or TRBD2 may supply D (5 bases each). The V gene lost 0 bases and the J gene lost 2 bases, with 5 bases spanning the gap. CDR3 size: 14 residues.

The chain uses TRBV4-1 and TRBJ1-5, with D possibly matching TRBD1 (5 bases). Per germline, CDR1 MGHRA and CDR2 YSYEKL. Trimming took 1 base from V and 5 from J, leaving 9 bases between them. This CDR3 spans 14 amino acids. The CDR3 region has the DNA TGCGCCAGCAGCCAAGGGGGGGTTCATCAGCCCCAGCATTTT. This translates into CASSQGGVHQPQHF.

This clonotype was seen only a few times. The chain joins TRBV7-2 to TRBJ2-1, with D tentatively TRBD1 or TRBD2 (5 bases each). The CDR3 runs 15 residues. Between the trimmed V and J ends, which lost 3 bases and 2 bases, there was a span of 11 bases. Germline-derived CDR1 and CDR2 are SGHTA and FQGNSA. The CDR3 protein is CASSLGVGPYNEQFF. The CDR3 DNA reads TGTGCCAGCAGCTTGGGGGTAGGCCCCTACAATGAGCAGTTCTTC.

The genes are TRBV5-4 and TRBJ2-1; D is unresolved. The germline V gene encodes CDR1 SGHNT and CDR2 YYREEE (reference sequence). Trimming cost V 0 bases and J 0 bases, with 13 bases left between them. The CDR3 length is 17 residues. The CDR3 sequence is CASSLEGRPRSYNEQFF. In nucleotides, the CDR3 is TGTGCCAGCAGCTTGGAAGGTCGGCCACGCTCCTACAATGAGCAGTTCTTC. Together with reference TRBV5-4 and TRBJ2-1, the CDR3 gives the full variable domain: ETGVTQSPTHLIKTRGQQVTLRCSSQSGHNTVSWYQQALGQGPQFIFQYYREEENGRGNFPPRFSGLQFPNYSSELNVNALELDDSALYLCASSLEGRPRSYNEQFFGPGTRLTVL.

This chain connects TRBV13 to TRBJ2-7; 7 bases match TRBD2. Trimming removed 4 bases from V and 0 bases from J; junction bases left unmatched: 6. Germline V gives CDR1 PRHDT, CDR2 FYEKMQ (reference sequence). The CDR3 spans 15 residues. This CDR3 reads CASSSGTTASYEQYF. The CDR3 DNA reads TGTGCCAGCAGCTCCGGGACTACGGCCTCCTACGAGCAGTACTTC.

A single count supports this clonotype. The chain joins TRBV20-1 to TRBJ2-3; either TRBD1 or TRBD2 may fit D (6 bases each). This CDR3 has 13 amino acids. The germline V gene encodes CDR1 DFQATT and CDR2 SNEGSKA (reference sequence). CDR3 protein: CRAWGASTDTQYF. The CDR3 region has the DNA TGCAGGGCCTGGGGGGCTAGCACAGATACGCAGTATTTT.

Written as DNA, the CDR3 is TGTGCCAGCAGCCATTCGCAGGGGCCAGGCACAGATACGCAGTATTTT. Protein product: CASSHSQGPGTDTQYF. The V call is TRBV13, the J call TRBJ2-3; possibly TRBD1 for D (6 bases). There are 16 residues in the CDR3. CDR1 is PRHDT, CDR2 FYEKMQ, per germline (reference sequence). Trimming shortened V by 5 bases and J by 1 base, and 16 bases separated the two germline ends.

This clonotype has just one count. The rearrangement uses TRBV20-1 and TRBJ2-3; weak D call: TRBD2 (5 bases). From germline, CDR1 is DFQATT and CDR2 SNEGSKA (reference sequence). This CDR3 has 16 residues. Trimming cost V 6 bases and J 0 bases, with 19 bases left between them. The CDR3 DNA sequence: TGCAGTGCCAGTGGCGGGCCCAGGTCGAGCACAGATACGCAGTATTTT. Its protein product is CSASGGPRSSTDTQYF.